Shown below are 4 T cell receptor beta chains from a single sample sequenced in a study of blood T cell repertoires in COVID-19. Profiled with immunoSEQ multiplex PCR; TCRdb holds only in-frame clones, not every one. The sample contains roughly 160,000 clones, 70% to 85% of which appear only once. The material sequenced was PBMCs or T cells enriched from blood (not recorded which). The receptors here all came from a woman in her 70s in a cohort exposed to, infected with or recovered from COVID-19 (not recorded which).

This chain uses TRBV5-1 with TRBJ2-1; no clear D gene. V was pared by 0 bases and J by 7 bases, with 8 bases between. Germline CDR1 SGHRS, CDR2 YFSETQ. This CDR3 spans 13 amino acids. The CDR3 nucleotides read TGCGCCAGCAGCTTGGTACCCGGGAATGAGCAGTTCTTC. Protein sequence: CASSLVPGNEQFF.

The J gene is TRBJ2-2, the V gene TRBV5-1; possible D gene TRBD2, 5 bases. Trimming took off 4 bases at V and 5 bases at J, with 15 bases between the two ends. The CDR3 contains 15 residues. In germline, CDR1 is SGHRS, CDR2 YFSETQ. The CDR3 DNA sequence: TGCGCCAGCAGCCAACAAGGAGGTGAGACCGGGGAGCTGTTTTTT. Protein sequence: CASSQQGGETGELFF.

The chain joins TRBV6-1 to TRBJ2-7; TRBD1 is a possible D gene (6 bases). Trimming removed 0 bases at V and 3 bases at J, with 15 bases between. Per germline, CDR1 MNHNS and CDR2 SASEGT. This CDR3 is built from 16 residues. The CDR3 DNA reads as TGTGCCAGCAGTGAAGCGGGCCAGGGGATCTTCTACGAGCAGTACTTC. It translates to CASSEAGQGIFYEQYF.

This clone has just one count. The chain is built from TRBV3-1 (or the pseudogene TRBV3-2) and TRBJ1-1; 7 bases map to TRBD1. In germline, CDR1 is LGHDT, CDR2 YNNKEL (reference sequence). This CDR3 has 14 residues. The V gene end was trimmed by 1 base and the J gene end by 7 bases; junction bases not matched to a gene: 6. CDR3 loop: CASSQGDRLIEAFF. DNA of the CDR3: TGTGCCAGCAGCCAAGGGGACAGATTAATTGAAGCTTTCTTT.